This record concerns one T cell receptor beta chain sequence. In the study's own analysis: How many nucleated cells were present was estimated from reference gene primer amplification. Assay used: immunoSEQ multiplex PCR; TCRdb lists only in-frame clones, some missing. That table furnishes V, J and clone size, whereas the DNA furnished D and trimming. The sample yields approximately 110,000 clones, about 74% seen once. These data originate in a study of blood T cell repertoires in COVID-19. Study in general: Researchers got acute and convalescent COVID-19 samples from the United States, Italy and Spain. Nucleic acid was either cDNA or gDNA, and it came from T cells, B-cell-depleted T cells, or PBMCs.

Sequencing input: peripheral blood. The receptor's source is an elderly man with COVID-19, enrolled during active disease.

CDR3 bases: TGTGCCAGCAGCCCGTGGCGGAGCTCCTACAATGAGCAGTTCTTC. Amino acid sequence: CASSPWRSSYNEQFF. This chain uses TRBV7-2 with TRBJ2-1; D gene uncertain. Germline values: CDR1 SGHTA, CDR2 FQGNSA. The CDR3 spans 15 residues. V lost 5 bases and J lost 0, with 11 bases in between.